Shown below are 14 T cell receptor beta chains from a single sample sequenced in a study of shared clonotypes between healthy human individuals. Some clones are missing from TCRdb's copy, which holds only in-frame ones; the method was immunoSEQ multiplex PCR. The sample shows hundreds of thousands of clones, 95% to 98% of them seen only once. The material sequenced was naive CD4+ T cells sorted from blood. The subset was: CD45RA+ positively selected. Source of these receptors: a young woman in good health.

V usage is TRBV9 and J usage is TRBJ2-1; D call uncertain. Between the trimmed V and J ends, which lost 3 bases and 12 bases, there was a span of 10 bases. The germline V gene has CDR1 SGDLS and CDR2 YYNGEE. This CDR3 region has 11 residues. CDR3 DNA sequence: TGTGCCAGCAGCGCCAACCGGCGGCAGTTCTTC. This gives the protein CASSANRRQFF.

This rearrangement joins TRBV27 to TRBJ1-1; D call uncertain. Germline V gives CDR1 MNHEY, CDR2 SMNVEV (reference sequence). V lost 2 bases and J 4 bases, leaving 17 bases between the germline ends. There are 16 residues in the CDR3. The CDR3 bases are TGTGCCAGCAGTTTAGGTGCGTTACAAGCGACCACTGAAGCTTTCTTT. It codes for CASSLGALQATTEAFF.

This clone was seen just once. The junction and the germline gene differ at one end; a read error may be behind it. The V gene is TRBV28, the J gene TRBJ1-5, with 8 bases lining up with TRBD1. The CDR3 runs to 16 residues. Germline values: CDR1 MDHEN, CDR2 SYDVKM. The CDR3 protein is CAGSLPMQGAEQPQHF. The CDR3, as DNA: TGTGCCGGCAGTTTACCCATGCAGGGGGCGGAGCAGCCCCAGCATTTT.

V and J are TRBV19 and TRBJ1-1; D is perhaps TRBD1 (6 bases). Germline CDR1 is LNHDA and CDR2 is SQIVND (reference sequence). This CDR3 comprises 13 residues. Trimming removed 5 bases at V and 4 bases at J, with 11 bases between. CDR3 in DNA: TGTGCCAGTAGTCTGTTAGGGGGCACTGAAGCTTTCTTT. Its translation: CASSLLGGTEAFF.

V is TRBV9 and J is TRBJ2-1; D may be TRBD2 (6 bases). CDR3 size: 16 residues. The germline gives CDR1 SGDLS, CDR2 YYNGEE. The germline V and J ends were trimmed by 0 bases and 0 bases, with 10 bases remaining between them. The chain's CDR3 is CASSVVGSGSYNEQFF. The CDR3 DNA follows: TGTGCCAGCAGCGTAGTTGGTAGCGGCTCCTACAATGAGCAGTTCTTC. Full variable domain (remainder filled in from reference TRBV9 and TRBJ2-1): DSGVTQTPKHLITATGQRVTLRCSPRSGDLSVYWYQQSLDQGLQFLIQYYNGEERAKGNILERFSAQQFPDLHSELNLSSLELGDSALYFCASSVVGSGSYNEQFFGPGTRLTVL.

The chain employs TRBV7-6 and TRBJ2-1; TRBD1 matches 8 bases. V shed 1 base and J 11 bases; nucleotides not matched to a gene: 1. Germline CDR1 and CDR2: SGHVS and FNYEAQ. The CDR3 is 12 residues long. The CDR3 nucleotides read TGTGCCAGCAGCTTAGGCAGGGGGCAGCAGTTCTTC. Protein: CASSLGRGQQFF.

V usage is TRBV5-1 and J usage is TRBJ1-2; D is uncertain. The V gene lost 4 bases and the J gene lost 1 base, with 11 bases spanning the gap. This CDR3 is 14 amino acids long. The germline V gene has CDR1 SGHRS and CDR2 YFSETQ. CDR3 sequence (DNA): TGCGCCAGCAGCCCCGCCCCGGGTAACTATGGCTACACCTTC. Residues: CASSPAPGNYGYTF.

This chain joins TRBV19 and TRBJ2-7, with unresolved D. V lost 4 bases, J lost 3 bases, and 10 bases lay in between. CDR1 and CDR2 from the germline V gene are LNHDA and SQIVND (reference sequence). The CDR3 has 13 amino acids. In nucleotides, the CDR3 is TGTGCCAGTAGTACCGGACGGTTCTACGAGCAGTACTTC. Its translation is CASSTGRFYEQYF. Full variable domain (rest looked up from reference TRBV19 and TRBJ2-7): DGGITQSPKYLFRKEGQNVTLSCEQNLNHDAMYWYRQDPGQGLRLIYYSQIVNDFQKGDIAEGYSVSREKKESFPLTVTSAQKNPTAFYLCASSTGRFYEQYFGPGTRLTVT.

This chain joins TRBV6-6 and TRBJ1-2; D remains ambiguous. CDR3 length: 12 residues. V shed 4 bases and J shed 2 bases, with 5 bases lying between them. CDR1 and CDR2 from the germline V gene are MNHNY and SVGAGI (reference sequence). CDR3 DNA sequence: TGTGCCAGCAGTTCCAGGAACTATGGCTACACCTTC. It encodes CASSSRNYGYTF.

The chain uses TRBV18 and TRBJ1-1; 8 bases map to TRBD1. Germline assignment: CDR1 KGHSH and CDR2 LQKENI. CDR3 length: 15 residues. The V gene end was trimmed by 5 bases and the J gene end by 2 bases; junction bases not matched to a gene: 7. CDR3 amino acids: CASSYGQGTNTEAFF. The CDR3 DNA follows: TGTGCCAGCTCATACGGACAGGGAACAAACACTGAAGCTTTCTTT.

The gene calls are TRBV28 and TRBJ2-6; D is uncertain. This CDR3 comprises 15 residues. Trimming took off 6 bases at V and 0 bases at J, with 9 bases between the two ends. Per germline, CDR1 MDHEN and CDR2 SYDVKM. CDR3 coding DNA: TGTGCCAGCAGACCTCAGAGCTCTGGGGCCAACGTCCTGACTTTC. Its translation: CASRPQSSGANVLTF.

This clone was detected only once. CDR3 in DNA: TGTGCCAGCAGTTACCGCGCTCAGGGTACTGAAGCTTTCTTT. It specifies CASSYRAQGTEAFF. The chain combines TRBV6-5 with TRBJ1-1; D is perhaps TRBD1 (5 bases). In germline, CDR1 is MNHEY, CDR2 SVGAGI. V was shortened by 2 bases and J by 5 bases, with 12 bases between the two germline ends. The CDR3 has 14 residues.

The V and J genes are TRBV28 and TRBJ2-1; TRBD2 matches at 13 bases. J lost 7 bases, V lost 5 bases, and 14 bases had no gene match. CDR1 and CDR2 (germline): MDHEN, SYDVKM. The CDR3 runs 18 residues. CDR3 in DNA: TGTGCCAGCAGTCCCTGGGACGGACTAGCGGGAGCCTCGAATGAGCAGTTCTTC. This translates into CASSPWDGLAGASNEQFF.

This chain joins TRBV28 and TRBJ1-2; TRBD1 might be the D (6 bases). The germline V gene encodes CDR1 MDHEN and CDR2 SYDVKM. The V end lost 5 bases, the J end lost 4 bases, and 14 bases lay between the germline ends. CDR3 length: 14 residues. DNA of the CDR3: TGTGCCAGCAGTCCGACAGGTTGGGCCTATGGCTACACCTTC. Its protein is CASSPTGWAYGYTF.